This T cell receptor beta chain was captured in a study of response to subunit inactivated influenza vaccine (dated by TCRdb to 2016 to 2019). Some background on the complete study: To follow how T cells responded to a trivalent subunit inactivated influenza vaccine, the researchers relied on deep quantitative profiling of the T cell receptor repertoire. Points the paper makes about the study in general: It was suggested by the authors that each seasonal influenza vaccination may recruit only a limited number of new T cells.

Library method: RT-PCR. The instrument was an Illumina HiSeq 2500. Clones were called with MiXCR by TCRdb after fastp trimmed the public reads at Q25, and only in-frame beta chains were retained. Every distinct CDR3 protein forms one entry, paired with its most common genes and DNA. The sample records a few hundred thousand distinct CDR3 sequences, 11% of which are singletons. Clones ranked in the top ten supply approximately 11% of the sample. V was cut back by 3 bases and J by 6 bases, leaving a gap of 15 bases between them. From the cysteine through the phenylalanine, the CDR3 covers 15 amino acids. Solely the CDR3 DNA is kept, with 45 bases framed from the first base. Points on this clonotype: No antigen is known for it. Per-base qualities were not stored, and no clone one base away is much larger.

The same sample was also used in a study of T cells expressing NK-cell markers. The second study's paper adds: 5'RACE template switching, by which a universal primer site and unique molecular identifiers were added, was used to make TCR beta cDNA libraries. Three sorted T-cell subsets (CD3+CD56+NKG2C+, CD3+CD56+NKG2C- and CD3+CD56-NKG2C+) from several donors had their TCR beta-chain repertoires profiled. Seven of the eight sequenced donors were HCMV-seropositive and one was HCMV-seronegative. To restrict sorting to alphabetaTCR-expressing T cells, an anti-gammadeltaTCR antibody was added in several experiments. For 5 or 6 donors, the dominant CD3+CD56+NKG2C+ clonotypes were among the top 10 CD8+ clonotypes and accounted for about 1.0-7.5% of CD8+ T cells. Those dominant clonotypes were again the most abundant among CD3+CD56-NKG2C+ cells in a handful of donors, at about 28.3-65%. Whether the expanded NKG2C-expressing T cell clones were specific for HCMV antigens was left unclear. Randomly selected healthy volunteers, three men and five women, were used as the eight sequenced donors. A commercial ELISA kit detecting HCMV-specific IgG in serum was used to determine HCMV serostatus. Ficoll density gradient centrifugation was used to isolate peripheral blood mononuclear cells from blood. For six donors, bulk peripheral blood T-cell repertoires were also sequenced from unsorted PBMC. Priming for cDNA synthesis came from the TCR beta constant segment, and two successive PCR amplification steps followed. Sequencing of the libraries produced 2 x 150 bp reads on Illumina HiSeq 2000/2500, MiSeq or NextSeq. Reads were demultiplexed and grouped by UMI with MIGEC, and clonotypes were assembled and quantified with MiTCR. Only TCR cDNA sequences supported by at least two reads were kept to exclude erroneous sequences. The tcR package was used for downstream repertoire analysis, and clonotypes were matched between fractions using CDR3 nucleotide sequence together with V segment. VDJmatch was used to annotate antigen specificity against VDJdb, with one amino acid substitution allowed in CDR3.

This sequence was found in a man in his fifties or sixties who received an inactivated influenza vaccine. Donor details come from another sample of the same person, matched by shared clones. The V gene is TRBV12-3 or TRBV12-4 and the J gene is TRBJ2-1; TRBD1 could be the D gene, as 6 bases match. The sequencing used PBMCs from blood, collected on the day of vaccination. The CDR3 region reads CASSLSFRGGNEQFF. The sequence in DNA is TGTGCCAGCAGTTTGAGCTTTCGAGGGGGCAATGAGCAGTTCTTC.